These T cell receptor beta chains were read from a single sample in a study of cytomegalovirus exposure and HLA in healthy donors. Clones were read by immunoSEQ multiplex PCR, and TCRdb kept only the in-frame ones, dropping some. This repertoire shows 150,000 to 200,000 clones, approximately 80% found once; its top ten account for roughly an eighth. What was sequenced was PBMCs. These TCRs come from a woman in her 40s in good health and CMV-seronegative. CDR3s include the opening cysteine and the closing phenylalanine or tryptophan. D genes are given only for firm matches. The size of a clone is reported for some rows only, either as once, few or many, or as a class for expanded clones.

j_call clone_size d_call v_call cdr3_aa cdr3_nt
TRBJ1-6 NA NA TRBV5-1 CASTIGDSNSPLHF TGCGCCAGCACAATTGGAGACAGTAATTCACCCCTCCACTTT
TRBJ1-4 NA NA TRBV5-1 CASSRGLLNEKLFF TGCGCCAGCAGCAGGGGACTGCTTAATGAAAAACTGTTTTTT
TRBJ2-7 NA NA TRBV28 CASSSSGAPAYEQYF TGTGCCAGCAGTTCCTCAGGGGCACCTGCCTACGAGCAGTACTTC
TRBJ2-1 NA NA TRBV7-2 CASSSRDGRYNEQFF TGTGCCAGCAGCTCCCGGGACGGGAGATACAATGAGCAGTTCTTC
TRBJ2-7 NA NA TRBV6-1 CASTDFYEQYF TGTGCCAGCACCGACTTCTACGAGCAGTACTTC
TRBJ2-7 NA NA TRBV15 CATSRDYSYEQYF TGTGCCACCAGCAGAGACTACTCCTACGAGCAGTACTTC
TRBJ2-3 once TRBD2 TRBV14 CASSRTRGRGDTQYF TGTGCCAGCAGCCGGACTAGAGGGAGGGGAGATACGCAGTATTTT
TRBJ2-1 NA NA TRBV6-5 CASSPSLGGYNEQFF TGTGCCAGCAGCCCTTCACTCGGGGGATACAATGAGCAGTTCTTC
TRBJ2-2 NA NA TRBV7-9 CSSSLIQGTGELFF TGTTCCAGCAGCTTAATTCAGGGGACCGGGGAGCTGTTTTTT
TRBJ2-7 NA NA TRBV12-2 CASRPIPRDTTYEQYF TGTGCAAGTCGCCCCATCCCCAGGGACACTACCTACGAGCAGTACTTC
TRBJ2-7 NA NA TRBV6-5 CASSYSKVTGLREQYF TGTGCCAGCAGTTACTCGAAGGTTACAGGGTTAAGGGAGCAGTACTTC
TRBJ2-3 NA TRBD2 TRBV7-4 CASSSPIGKRETDTQYF TGTGCCAGCAGCTCCCCGATAGGAAAGCGGGAGACAGATACGCAGTATTTT
TRBJ2-5 once NA TRBV5-4 CASSPGGTRVGTQYF TGTGCCAGCAGCCCGGGTGGGACACGGGTGGGGACCCAGTACTTC
TRBJ2-1 NA NA TRBV7-9 CASSLPRGSQFF TGTGCCAGCAGCCTCCCACGGGGGAGCCAGTTCTTC
TRBJ2-5 few NA TRBV7-2 CASGIGGNSGETQYF TGTGCCAGCGGGATAGGCGGGAATTCTGGAGAGACCCAGTACTTC
TRBJ2-3 NA NA TRBV5-1 CASSLRQGGLTDTQYF TGCGCCAGCAGCTTACGACAGGGAGGTCTTACAGATACGCAGTATTTT
TRBJ1-5 NA TRBD1 TRBV27 CASSPTLTGGVRSQPQHF TGTGCCAGCAGCCCAACGTTGACAGGGGGGGTTCGGAGTCAGCCCCAGCATTTT
TRBJ2-7 NA NA TRBV27 CASSFQGPSYEQYF TGTGCCAGCAGTTTTCAGGGGCCGTCCTACGAGCAGTACTTC
TRBJ1-5 NA NA TRBV27 CASSLSNRAGGNQPQHF TGTGCCAGCAGTTTATCCAACAGGGCTGGTGGCAATCAGCCCCAGCATTTT
TRBJ2-5 few NA TRBV28 CASSTHMGRKEQYF TGTGCCAGCAGCACACACATGGGGCGGAAGGAGCAGTACTTC
TRBJ2-1 NA NA TRBV4-3 CASSQERLATNEQFF TGCGCCAGCAGCCAAGAACGTCTAGCTACGAATGAGCAGTTCTTC
TRBJ1-6 NA NA TRBV11-2 CASSLARDASYNSPLHF TGTGCCAGCAGCTTAGCTCGCGATGCTTCTTATAATTCACCCCTCCACTTT
TRBJ2-7 NA NA TRBV11-2 CASSSGYRSSYEQYF TGTGCCAGCAGCTCCGGGTACAGGAGCTCCTACGAGCAGTACTTC
TRBJ2-7 NA TRBD1 TRBV27 CASSVYRDSGYEQYF TGTGCCAGCAGTGTATACCGGGACAGTGGGTACGAGCAGTACTTC